The 16 T cell receptor beta chains below were found in one sample sequenced in a study of blood T cells in healthy people across ages. Sample-barcoded 5' priming and a J-beta primer mix drove a second PCR of about 7 to 12 cycles. TCRdb recomputed calls from the 5' RACE reads with MiXCR, one row per CDR3 protein. The sample has around 1,000,000 distinct CDR3 sequences, 20% to 25% seen once; the top ten hold around 0.75%. The same data also contributed to another study, on T cells of mothers and their children.

Sequenced input: blood. These receptor sequences come from a girl aged 2 to 10 in good health.

J is TRBJ1-2 and V is TRBV29-1; D is possibly TRBD1 (5 bases). The V gene's germline CDR1 is SQVTM and CDR2 ANQGSEA. Trimming took off 1 base at V and 5 bases at J, with 26 bases between the two ends. This CDR3 region has 18 residues. In DNA, the CDR3 is TGCAGCGTTGAAGCGGTCGAGGGCAGGGTAGGGACCGAGTATGGCTACACCTTC. Amino acid sequence: CSVEAVEGRVGTEYGYTF.

This chain links TRBV5-1 with TRBJ1-1; 10 bases align to TRBD1. Germline values: CDR1 SGHRS, CDR2 YFSETQ. V trimming: 0 bases; J trimming: 10 bases; junction bases outside the gene matches: 12. This CDR3 spans 16 amino acids. CDR3: CASSLGVPGQGPGAFF. In DNA, the CDR3 is TGCGCCAGCAGCTTGGGTGTCCCGGGACAGGGGCCGGGAGCTTTCTTT. Looking up the rest from reference TRBV5-1 and TRBJ1-1 gives the full variable domain: KAGVTQTPRYLIKTRGQQVTLSCSPISGHRSVSWYQQTPGQGLQFLFEYFSETQRNKGNFPGRFSGRQFSNSRSEMNVSTLELGDSALYLCASSLGVPGQGPGAFFGQGTRLTVV.

This clonotype turned up a few times. J is TRBJ2-2 and V is TRBV24-1; 8 bases align to TRBD2. V was pared by 12 bases and J by 0 bases, with 5 bases of the junction left unmatched. Germline V gene lookup returns CDR1 KGHDR and CDR2 SFDVKD. This CDR3 spans 14 amino acids. CDR3 protein: CAAMGLANTGELFF. DNA of the CDR3: TGTGCCGCCATGGGACTAGCGAACACCGGGGAGCTGTTTTTT.

In this sample, this clonotype turned up a few times. The chain links TRBV7-9 to TRBJ2-5; tentatively, D is TRBD1 (6 bases). Matching the DNA end better, TRBJ2-1 makes the J call doubtful. The CDR3 length is 16 residues. CDR1 SEHNR and CDR2 FQNEAQ come from the germline V gene (reference sequence). CDR3 sequence: CASSFRQDGPYNEQFF. DNA for the CDR3: TGTGCCAGCAGCTTTCGACAGGACGGGCCCTACAATGAGCAGTTCTTC.

For the CDR3, the DNA is TGCAGTGCTACGCTAGGGGCCTCTGAAGCTTTCTTT. Translating it yields CSATLGASEAFF. The rearrangement joins TRBV20-1 to TRBJ1-1; possible D gene TRBD1, 5 bases. The CDR3 length is 12 residues. Trimming removed 4 bases from V and 6 bases from J, with 12 bases in between. Germline CDR1 reads DFQATT; CDR2 reads SNEGSKA (reference sequence).

In its sample, this clonotype was seen a few times. V usage is TRBV3-1 and J usage is TRBJ1-2; no reliable D call. The CDR3 spans 13 residues. Deletions cut 0 bases from V and 6 bases from J, with 8 bases between. Per the germline V gene, CDR1 is LGHDT and CDR2 is YNNKEL (reference sequence). This chain's CDR3 is CASSQDNRDGYTF. In nucleotides, the CDR3 is TGTGCCAGCAGCCAAGATAATAGAGATGGCTACACCTTC.

This sequence joins TRBV29-1 and TRBJ2-2, with 9 bases lining up with TRBD1. V lost 5 bases, J lost 0 bases, and 7 bases stayed unmatched. The CDR3 runs 16 residues. Germline CDR1 reads SQVTM; CDR2 reads ANQGSEA. CDR3 region: CSVFDRDRANTGELFF. The CDR3 DNA follows: TGCAGCGTTTTTGACCGGGACAGGGCGAACACCGGGGAGCTGTTTTTT.

The genes are TRBV20-1 and TRBJ2-3; D uncertain. Deletions cut 7 bases from V and 4 bases from J, with 15 bases between. CDR1 DFQATT and CDR2 SNEGSKA come from the germline V gene (reference sequence). This CDR3 spans 13 amino acids. The CDR3 bases are TGCAGTGAGACTGGAATTGGATCAGATACGCAGTATTTT. Protein sequence: CSETGIGSDTQYF.

V and J are TRBV4-1 and TRBJ2-5, with 7 bases aligning to TRBD1. The J call may be faulty, since TRBJ2-7 better matches the DNA end. CDR1 and CDR2 from the germline V gene are MGHRA and YSYEKL. The CDR3 is 15 amino acids. The CDR3 sequence: CASSHLDRVTYEQYF. The CDR3 bases are TGCGCCAGCAGCCACCTCGACAGGGTTACCTACGAGCAGTACTTC.

The V call is TRBV7-2, the J call TRBJ2-4; D might be TRBD1 (6 bases). The CDR3 spans 15 residues. The germline V gene has CDR1 SGHTA and CDR2 FQGNSA. V dropped 3 bases and J dropped 0 bases, with 9 bases sitting between them. This CDR3 is CASSLSGVAKNIQYF. The DNA for the CDR3 is TGTGCCAGCAGCTTGTCAGGGGTAGCCAAAAACATTCAGTACTTC.

Concerning this clonotype itself: No DNA is shown, since the ends of the CDR3 on it are uncertain; the CDR3 is the one TCRdb lists. The chain joins TRBV14 to TRBJ2-5; TRBD1, the table's D call, lacks a check against the DNA. With termini counted, the CDR3 has 14 amino acids. Germline loops: CDR1 SGHDN, CDR2 FVKESK. CDR3 sequence: CASSFGGGAETQHF.

On this clonotype: The conserved closing phenylalanine or tryptophan is absent in this CDR3, likely reflecting a read error. Because the CDR3's place on the DNA is in doubt, the DNA is left out and the CDR3 is given as listed by TCRdb. The J gene is TRBJ2-4, the V gene TRBV20-1; the DNA was not used to check the table's D call, TRBD1. The germline gives CDR1 DFQATT, CDR2 SNEGSKA (reference sequence). The CDR3 numbers 10 amino acids, ends counted. CDR3: CSATGADMRV.

This clonotype was seen a handful of times. The J gene is TRBJ2-6, the V gene TRBV7-6; maybe TRBD1 (5 bases). The CDR3 has 15 amino acids. Trimming stripped 5 bases from V and 4 bases from J, with 12 bases between. CDR1 and CDR2 from the germline V gene are SGHVS and FNYEAQ. The DNA of the CDR3 is TGTGCCAGCAGCGTAGGGGATTCAGGGGCCAACGTCCTGACTTTC. It encodes CASSVGDSGANVLTF.

This clonotype has a handful of counts. The gene calls are TRBV12-3 or TRBV12-4 and TRBJ1-1; D unclear. The germline V and J ends were trimmed by 5 bases and 0 bases, with 13 bases remaining between them. The CDR3 is 15 residues long. CDR3 loop: CASSLRGRVNTEAFF. CDR3 bases: TGTGCCAGCAGTCTCCGGGGAAGGGTGAACACTGAAGCTTTCTTT.

This clonotype is a singleton in its sample. At one end the junction does not follow the germline gene, possibly because of a read error. V is TRBV12-3 or TRBV12-4 and J is TRBJ1-1; 7 bases are shared with TRBD1. CDR3 length: 14 amino acids. CDR3 nucleotide sequence: TGTGCCACCAGGGGGATGGCTGGGGACACCGAAGCTTTCTTT. Amino acid sequence: CATRGMAGDTEAFF.

This clonotype has at least ten counts. This rearrangement joins TRBV29-1 to TRBJ2-5, with 7 positions matching TRBD2. The germline V gene has CDR1 SQVTM and CDR2 ANQGSEA. The V segment lost 0 bases and the J segment 5 bases; nucleotides outside the gene matches: 6. The CDR3 consists of 14 residues. As DNA, the CDR3 is TGCAGCGTTGAAGAGGGGGGGTCGGAGGAGACCCAGTACTTC. This codes for CSVEEGGSEETQYF.